A single sample is the source of the 22 T cell receptor beta chains below, sequenced in a study of T cell responses to AZD1222 COVID-19 vaccine. Assay: immunoSEQ multiplex PCR; the TCRdb copy retains only in-frame clones and omits some. This table has tens of thousands of clones, 75% to 90% appearing once. The input for sequencing was peripheral blood, taken on day 0 of AZD1222 vaccination. Receptors were obtained from an adult in good health.

Only one count was recorded for this clone. The rearrangement joins TRBV2 to TRBJ1-4; D unclear. Trimming shortened V by 4 bases and J by 8 bases, and 11 bases separated the two germline ends. CDR1 SNHLY and CDR2 FYNNEI come from the germline V gene. The CDR3 covers 13 residues. CDR3 in DNA: TGTGCCAGCAGTGGGACTTGGGGAGAAAAACTGTTTTTT. Translating gives CASSGTWGEKLFF.

The genes are TRBV7-2 and TRBJ2-7, with 10 bases identical to TRBD1. The ends lost 5 bases at V and 2 bases at J; junction bases unmatched: 6. The CDR3 runs to 15 residues. Germline CDR1 is SGHTA and CDR2 is FQGNSA. The CDR3 spells CASSPRTGGAYEQYF. The DNA of the CDR3 is TGTGCCAGCAGCCCGAGGACAGGGGGGGCCTACGAGCAGTACTTC.

The chain uses TRBV11-2 and TRBJ2-7; 9 bases are a match to TRBD1. Germline V gives CDR1 SGHAT, CDR2 FQNNGV. The CDR3 spans 15 residues. Trimming removed 4 bases from V and 3 bases from J; junction bases left unmatched: 7. This chain's CDR3 is CASSSLQGARYEQYF. The CDR3 coding sequence is TGTGCCAGCAGCTCATTACAGGGGGCGCGCTACGAGCAGTACTTC. Using reference TRBV11-2 and TRBJ2-7 for the parts outside the CDR3, the full variable domain is EAGVAQSPRYKIIEKRQSVAFWCNPISGHATLYWYQQILGQGPKLLIQFQNNGVVDDSQLPKDRFSAERLKGVDSTLKIQPAKLEDSAVYLCASSSLQGARYEQYFGPGTRLTVT.

The chain recombines TRBV28 with TRBJ1-1; tentatively, D is TRBD1 (5 bases). This CDR3 has 13 residues. V was trimmed by 2 bases and J by 10 bases, leaving 14 bases between them. Per the germline V gene, CDR1 is MDHEN and CDR2 is SYDVKM. The CDR3 region has the DNA TGTGCCAGCAGTTTAGATACAGTTGACAGAGCTTTCTTT. The encoded protein is CASSLDTVDRAFF.

The chain links TRBV5-1 to TRBJ1-2; TRBD1 matches at 9 bases. Germline V gene data show CDR1 as SGHRS and CDR2 as YFSETQ. J gave up 0 bases and V 0 bases, and 6 bases lay outside the gene matches. The CDR3 is 17 amino acids. In DNA form, the CDR3 reads TGCGCCAGCAGCTTGGTACAGGGGGCTACAGCTAACTATGGCTACACCTTC. It codes for CASSLVQGATANYGYTF.

CDR3 loop: CASSFLKGRGISYSNQPQHF. The DNA for the CDR3 is TGTGCCAGCAGTTTCTTGAAGGGCAGGGGGATCTCTTATAGCAATCAGCCCCAGCATTTT. V and J are TRBV28 and TRBJ1-5; the match to TRBD1 covers 7 bases. There are 20 residues in the CDR3. The V and J ends lost 3 bases and 0 bases, in that order; junction bases with no gene match: 17. CDR1 is MDHEN, CDR2 SYDVKM, per germline.

V is TRBV7-9 and J is TRBJ1-4; D uncertain. The CDR3 runs to 13 residues. V lost 5 bases to trimming and J lost 8 bases, with 12 bases between them. Germline loops: CDR1 SEHNR, CDR2 FQNEAQ (reference sequence). The CDR3 region has the DNA TGTGCCAGCAGCGGGCCGGGAAGCGAAAAACTGTTTTTT. Its protein product is CASSGPGSEKLFF.

V is TRBV9 and J is TRBJ2-2; no firm D call. The germline CDR1 and CDR2 sequences are SGDLS and YYNGEE. The V and J ends lost 4 bases and 7 bases respectively, with 11 bases between them. The CDR3 is 13 residues long. The CDR3 DNA sequence: TGTGCCAGCAGCCAAGGATTCGTCGGGGAGCTGTTTTTT. This gives the protein CASSQGFVGELFF.

This clone showed up just once. The chain carries TRBV6-4 and TRBJ2-2, with 9 bases identical to TRBD2. V dropped 3 bases and J dropped 6; count of bases not matched to a gene: 2. Germline V gives CDR1 MRHNA, CDR2 SNTAGT. The CDR3 loop spans 14 amino acids. Here the CDR3 DNA reads TGTGCCAGCAGTGAAGTAGCGGGGGCCGGGGAGCTGTTTTTT. It translates to CASSEVAGAGELFF.

The count of this clone is one. The V and J genes are TRBV5-1 and TRBJ1-5; D is possibly TRBD1 (6 bases). Deletions cut 4 bases from V and 4 bases from J, with 33 bases between. Germline-derived CDR1 and CDR2 are SGHRS and YFSETQ. The CDR3 is 21 residues long. CDR3: CASSPPMMSKTRTGINQPQHF. The CDR3 DNA reads as TGCGCCAGCAGCCCTCCGATGATGAGTAAAACGAGAACAGGGATTAATCAGCCCCAGCATTTT. Combining the CDR3 with reference TRBV5-1 and TRBJ1-5 gives the whole variable domain KAGVTQTPRYLIKTRGQQVTLSCSPISGHRSVSWYQQTPGQGLQFLFEYFSETQRNKGNFPGRFSGRQFSNSRSEMNVSTLELGDSALYLCASSPPMMSKTRTGINQPQHFGDGTRLSIL.

The V gene is TRBV28, the J gene TRBJ2-5, with 7 nucleotides matching TRBD1. V shed 11 bases, J shed 7 bases, and the junction held 13 bases outside the gene matches. The CDR3 totals 13 residues. CDR1 and CDR2 from the germline V gene are MDHEN and SYDVKM. CDR3 sequence: CAHSGDSPGTQYF. The CDR3 DNA is TGTGCCCACTCCGGGGACAGTCCCGGGACCCAGTACTTC.

The rearrangement joins TRBV4-2 to TRBJ2-3; 12 positions match TRBD2. CDR1 LGHNA and CDR2 YNFKEQ come from the germline V gene. Trimming at V came to 0 bases and at J to 4 bases, leaving 5 bases not matched to a gene. The CDR3 loop spans 17 amino acids. Here the CDR3 DNA reads TGTGCCAGCAGCCAAGACAGACTAGCGGGAGCCCCAGATACGCAGTATTTT. Translated: CASSQDRLAGAPDTQYF.

J is TRBJ2-5 and V is TRBV2; D is ambiguous. This CDR3 spans 13 amino acids. Trimming left V 2 bases short and J 5 bases short, with 9 bases between. Germline CDR1 SNHLY, CDR2 FYNNEI. The CDR3 loop is CASSESGQETQYF. The CDR3 DNA is TGTGCCAGCAGTGAATCGGGTCAGGAGACCCAGTACTTC.

The V and J genes are TRBV19 and TRBJ2-7, with D perhaps assigned TRBD1 or TRBD2 (5 bases each). V was trimmed by 6 bases and J by 3 bases, leaving 12 bases between them. Germline V gives CDR1 LNHDA, CDR2 SQIVND (reference sequence). CDR3 size: 13 residues. The CDR3 region has the DNA TGTGCCAGTAGGGGGGTGGATTACTACGAGCAGTACTTC. This gives the protein CASRGVDYYEQYF.

V gene TRBV5-1 combines with J gene TRBJ2-3; D gene uncertain. Germline V lookup: CDR1 SGHRS, CDR2 YFSETQ. This CDR3 comprises 14 residues. V was pared by 0 bases and J by 2 bases, with 7 bases between. The CDR3 loop reads CASSLAADTDTQYF. DNA for the CDR3: TGCGCCAGCAGCTTGGCCGCGGACACAGATACGCAGTATTTT. The full variable domain, rest sourced from reference TRBV5-1 and TRBJ2-3, is KAGVTQTPRYLIKTRGQQVTLSCSPISGHRSVSWYQQTPGQGLQFLFEYFSETQRNKGNFPGRFSGRQFSNSRSEMNVSTLELGDSALYLCASSLAADTDTQYFGPGTRLTVL.

The rearrangement uses TRBV7-3 and TRBJ2-3, with a weak D call TRBD1 (6 bases). Germline V lookup: CDR1 SGHTA, CDR2 FQGTGA. The germline V and J ends were trimmed by 0 bases and 6 bases, with 13 bases remaining between them. CDR3 length: 15 amino acids. This CDR3 reads CASSLTDRLGDTQYF. CDR3 in DNA: TGTGCCAGCAGCTTAACCGACAGGTTGGGGGATACGCAGTATTTT.

The genes are TRBV6-2 or TRBV6-3 and TRBJ1-1; tentatively, D is TRBD1 (6 bases). The germline V gene encodes CDR1 MNHEY and CDR2 SVGEGT. Trimming pared 0 bases from V and 5 bases from J, leaving 22 bases between. The CDR3 is 18 residues long. CDR3 in DNA: TGTGCCAGCAGTTACTCGATACAGGGAGAGGGACCAGGAACTGAAGCTTTCTTT. It encodes CASSYSIQGEGPGTEAFF.

The chain uses TRBV28 and TRBJ1-2; the D gene is possibly TRBD1 (6 bases). Deletions cut 4 bases from V and 5 bases from J, with 14 bases between. CDR3 length: 14 residues. Germline loops: CDR1 MDHEN, CDR2 SYDVKM. The CDR3 coding sequence is TGTGCCAGCAGTTCCGGACAGTCCCAATATGGCTACACCTTC. Amino acid sequence: CASSSGQSQYGYTF.

V and J are TRBV19 and TRBJ1-1; D call uncertain. Germline lookup yields CDR1 LNHDA and CDR2 SQIVND (reference sequence). The CDR3 totals 15 residues. V was clipped by 7 bases and J by 3 bases, with 18 bases between them. The CDR3 DNA is TGTGCCAGTACTTTACAAGAGGGTGTTTACACTGAAGCTTTCTTT. Its translation: CASTLQEGVYTEAFF. The entire variable domain, with the rest obtained from reference TRBV19 and TRBJ1-1, is as follows: DGGITQSPKYLFRKEGQNVTLSCEQNLNHDAMYWYRQDPGQGLRLIYYSQIVNDFQKGDIAEGYSVSREKKESFPLTVTSAQKNPTAFYLCASTLQEGVYTEAFFGQGTRLTVV.

V gene TRBV5-1 combines with J gene TRBJ2-3; 9 nucleotides match TRBD2. The length of the CDR3 is 16 residues. Trimming took 3 bases from V and 1 from J; bases not matched to a gene: 6. Germline V gene data show CDR1 as SGHRS and CDR2 as YFSETQ. For the CDR3, the DNA is TGCGCCAGCAGCTCCTTAGCGGGAGTGGGCACAGATACGCAGTATTTT. It encodes CASSSLAGVGTDTQYF.

This chain links TRBV7-2 with TRBJ2-7; maybe TRBD2 (6 bases). Trimming took 7 bases from V and 4 from J, leaving 26 bases between them. The V gene's germline CDR1 is SGHTA and CDR2 FQGNSA. The CDR3 extends over 17 amino acids. The CDR3 is CASNWRRGPTIGYEQYF. CDR3 bases: TGTGCCAGCAACTGGAGGCGGGGACCAACAATAGGGTACGAGCAGTACTTC.

This clone was seen only once. The chain combines TRBV7-2 with TRBJ2-2, with TRBD2 matching over 10 bases. V shed 3 bases, J shed 3 bases, and the junction held 4 bases outside the gene matches. CDR1 is SGHTA, CDR2 FQGNSA, per germline. This CDR3 has 16 amino acids. This chain's CDR3 is CASSFKAGGDTGELFF. CDR3 in DNA: TGTGCCAGCAGCTTCAAAGCGGGGGGGGACACCGGGGAGCTGTTTTTT.